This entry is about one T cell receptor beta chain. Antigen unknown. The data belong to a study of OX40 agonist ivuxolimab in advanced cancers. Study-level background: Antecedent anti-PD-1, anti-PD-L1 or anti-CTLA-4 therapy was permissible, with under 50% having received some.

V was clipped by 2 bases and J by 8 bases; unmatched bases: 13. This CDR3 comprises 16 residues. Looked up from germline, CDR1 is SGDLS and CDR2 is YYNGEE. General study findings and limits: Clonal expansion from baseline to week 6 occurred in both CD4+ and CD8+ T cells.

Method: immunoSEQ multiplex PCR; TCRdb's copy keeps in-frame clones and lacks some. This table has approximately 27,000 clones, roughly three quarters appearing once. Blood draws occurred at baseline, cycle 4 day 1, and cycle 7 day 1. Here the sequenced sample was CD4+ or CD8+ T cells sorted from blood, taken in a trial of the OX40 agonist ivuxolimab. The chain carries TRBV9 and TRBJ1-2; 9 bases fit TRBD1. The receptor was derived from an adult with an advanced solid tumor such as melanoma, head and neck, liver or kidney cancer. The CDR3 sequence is CASSVGITGGVGGYTF. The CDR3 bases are TGTGCCAGCAGCGTGGGGATAACAGGGGGCGTCGGGGGCTACACCTTC.